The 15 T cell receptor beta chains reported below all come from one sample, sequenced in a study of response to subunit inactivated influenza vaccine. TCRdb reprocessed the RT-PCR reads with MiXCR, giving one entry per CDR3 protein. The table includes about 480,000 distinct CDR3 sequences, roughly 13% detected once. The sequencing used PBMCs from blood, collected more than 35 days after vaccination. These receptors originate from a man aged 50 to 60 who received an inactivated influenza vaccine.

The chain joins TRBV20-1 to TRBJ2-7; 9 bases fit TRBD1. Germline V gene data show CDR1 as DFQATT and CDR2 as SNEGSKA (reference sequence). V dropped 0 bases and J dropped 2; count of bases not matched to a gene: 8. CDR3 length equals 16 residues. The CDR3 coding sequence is TGCAGTGCTAGAGATACGGGACAGGGCAGCCCCTACGAGCAGTACTTC. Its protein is CSARDTGQGSPYEQYF.

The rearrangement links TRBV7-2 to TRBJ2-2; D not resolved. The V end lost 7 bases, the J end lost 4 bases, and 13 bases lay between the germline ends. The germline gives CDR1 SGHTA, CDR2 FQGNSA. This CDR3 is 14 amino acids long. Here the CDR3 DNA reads TGTGCCAGCACCCGTGAGAGGTCCACCGGGGAGCTGTTTTTT. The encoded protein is CASTRERSTGELFF.

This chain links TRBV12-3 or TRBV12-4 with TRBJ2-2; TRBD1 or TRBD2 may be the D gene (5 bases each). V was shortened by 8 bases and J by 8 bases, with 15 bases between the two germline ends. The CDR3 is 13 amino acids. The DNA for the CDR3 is TGTGCCAGCTCCTTTGGGGGAATGGGGGAGCTGTTTTTT. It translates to CASSFGGMGELFF.

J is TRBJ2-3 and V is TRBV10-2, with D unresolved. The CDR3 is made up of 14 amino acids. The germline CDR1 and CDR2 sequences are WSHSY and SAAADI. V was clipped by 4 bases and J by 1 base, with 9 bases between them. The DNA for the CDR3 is TGCGCCAGCAGTGTAGGCTTTGGCACAGATACGCAGTATTTT. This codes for CASSVGFGTDTQYF.

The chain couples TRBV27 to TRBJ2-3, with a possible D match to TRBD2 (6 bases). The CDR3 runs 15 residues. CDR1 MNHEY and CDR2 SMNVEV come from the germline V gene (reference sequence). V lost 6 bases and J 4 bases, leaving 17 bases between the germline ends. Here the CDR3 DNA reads TGTGCCAGCAGGGCGTGGGGGGAGAGGTCAGATACGCAGTATTTT. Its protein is CASRAWGERSDTQYF.

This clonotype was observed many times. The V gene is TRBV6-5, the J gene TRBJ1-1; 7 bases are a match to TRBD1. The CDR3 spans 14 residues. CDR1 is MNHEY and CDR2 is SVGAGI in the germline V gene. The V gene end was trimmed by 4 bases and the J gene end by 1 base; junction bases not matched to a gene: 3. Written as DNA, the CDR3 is TGTGCCAGCAGTTTCACAGGGGAGAACACTGAAGCTTTCTTT. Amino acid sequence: CASSFTGENTEAFF.

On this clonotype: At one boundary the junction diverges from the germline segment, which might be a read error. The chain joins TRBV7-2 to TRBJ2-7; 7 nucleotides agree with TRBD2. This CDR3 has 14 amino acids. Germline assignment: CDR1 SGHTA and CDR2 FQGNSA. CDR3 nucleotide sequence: TGTGCCAACAGCTTGAGCGGGACTACCTACGAGCAGTACTTC. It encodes CANSLSGTTYEQYF.

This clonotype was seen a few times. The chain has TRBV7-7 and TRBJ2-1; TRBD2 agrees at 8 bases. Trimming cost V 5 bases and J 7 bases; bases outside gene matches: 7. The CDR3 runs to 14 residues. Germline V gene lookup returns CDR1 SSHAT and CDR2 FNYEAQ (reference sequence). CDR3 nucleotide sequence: TGTGCCAGCAGCCCCGGGACTAGGATGAATGAGCAGTTCTTC. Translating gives CASSPGTRMNEQFF.

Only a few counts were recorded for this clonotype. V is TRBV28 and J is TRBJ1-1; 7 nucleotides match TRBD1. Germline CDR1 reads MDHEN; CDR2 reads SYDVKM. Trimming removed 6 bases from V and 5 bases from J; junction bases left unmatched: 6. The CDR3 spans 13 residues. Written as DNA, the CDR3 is TGTGCCAGCAGATTACAGGGGTCGACTGAAGCTTTCTTT. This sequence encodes CASRLQGSTEAFF.

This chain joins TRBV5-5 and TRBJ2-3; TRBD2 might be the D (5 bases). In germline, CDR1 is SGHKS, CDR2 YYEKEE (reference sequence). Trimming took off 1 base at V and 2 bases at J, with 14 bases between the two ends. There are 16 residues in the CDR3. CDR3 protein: CASSLRSGVDTDTQYF. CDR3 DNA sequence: TGTGCCAGCAGCTTGAGGAGCGGAGTGGACACAGATACGCAGTATTTT.

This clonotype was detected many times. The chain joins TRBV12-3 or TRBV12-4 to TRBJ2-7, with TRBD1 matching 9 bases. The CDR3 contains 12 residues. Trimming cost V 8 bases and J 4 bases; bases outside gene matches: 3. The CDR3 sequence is CASGTGWYEQYF. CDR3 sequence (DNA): TGTGCCAGCGGGACAGGGTGGTACGAGCAGTACTTC.

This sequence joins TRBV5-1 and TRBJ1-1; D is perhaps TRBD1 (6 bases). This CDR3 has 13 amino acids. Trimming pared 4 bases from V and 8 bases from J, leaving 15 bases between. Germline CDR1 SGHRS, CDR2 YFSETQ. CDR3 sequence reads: CASSLKGDYEAFF. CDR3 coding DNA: TGCGCCAGCAGCCTGAAGGGGGATTACGAAGCTTTCTTT. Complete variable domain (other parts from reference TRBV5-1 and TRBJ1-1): KAGVTQTPRYLIKTRGQQVTLSCSPISGHRSVSWYQQTPGQGLQFLFEYFSETQRNKGNFPGRFSGRQFSNSRSEMNVSTLELGDSALYLCASSLKGDYEAFFGQGTRLTVV.

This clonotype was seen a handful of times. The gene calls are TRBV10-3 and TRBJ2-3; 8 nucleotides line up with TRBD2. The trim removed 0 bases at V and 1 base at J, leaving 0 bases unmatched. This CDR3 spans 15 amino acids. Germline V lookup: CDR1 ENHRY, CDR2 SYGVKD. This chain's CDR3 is CAISESSGGTDTQYF. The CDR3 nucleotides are TGTGCCATCAGTGAGTCTAGCGGGGGCACAGATACGCAGTATTTT.

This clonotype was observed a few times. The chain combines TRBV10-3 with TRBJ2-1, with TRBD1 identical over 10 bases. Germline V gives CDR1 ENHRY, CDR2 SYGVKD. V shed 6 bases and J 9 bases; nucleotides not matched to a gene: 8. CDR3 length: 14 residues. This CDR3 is CAISRDRGRTEQFF. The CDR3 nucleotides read TGTGCCATCAGCCGCGACAGGGGGCGCACTGAGCAGTTCTTC.

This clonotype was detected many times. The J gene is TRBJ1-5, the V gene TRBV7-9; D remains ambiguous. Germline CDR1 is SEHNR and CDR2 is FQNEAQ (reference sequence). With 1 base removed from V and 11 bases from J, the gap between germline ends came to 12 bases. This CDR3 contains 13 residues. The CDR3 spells CASSLEGLGAQHF. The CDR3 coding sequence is TGTGCCAGCAGCTTAGAAGGGCTCGGGGCCCAGCATTTT.